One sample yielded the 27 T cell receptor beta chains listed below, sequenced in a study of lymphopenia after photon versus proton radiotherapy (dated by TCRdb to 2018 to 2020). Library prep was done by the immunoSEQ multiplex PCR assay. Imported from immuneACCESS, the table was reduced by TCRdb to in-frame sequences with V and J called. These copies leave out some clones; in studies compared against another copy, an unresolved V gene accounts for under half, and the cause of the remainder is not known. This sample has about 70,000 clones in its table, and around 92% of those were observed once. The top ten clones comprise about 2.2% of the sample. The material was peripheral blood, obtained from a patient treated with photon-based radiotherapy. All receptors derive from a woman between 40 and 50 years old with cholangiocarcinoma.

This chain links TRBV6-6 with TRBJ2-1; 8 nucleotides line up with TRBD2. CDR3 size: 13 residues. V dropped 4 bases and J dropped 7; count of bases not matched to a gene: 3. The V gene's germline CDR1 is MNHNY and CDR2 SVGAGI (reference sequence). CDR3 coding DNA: TGTGCCAGCAGTTGGACGGGGGGGAATGAGCAGTTCTTC. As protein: CASSWTGGNEQFF.

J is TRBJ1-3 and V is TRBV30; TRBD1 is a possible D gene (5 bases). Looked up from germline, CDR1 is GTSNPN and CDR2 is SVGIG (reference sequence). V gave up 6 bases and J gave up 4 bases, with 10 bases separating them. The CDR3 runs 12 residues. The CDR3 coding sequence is TGTGCCTGTGGAGGGGCGGGAAACACCATATATTTT. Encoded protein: CACGGAGNTIYF.

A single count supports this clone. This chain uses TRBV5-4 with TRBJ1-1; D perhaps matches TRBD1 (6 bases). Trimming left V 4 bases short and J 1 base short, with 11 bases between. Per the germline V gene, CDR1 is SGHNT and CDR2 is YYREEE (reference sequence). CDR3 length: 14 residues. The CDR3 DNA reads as TGTGCCAGCAGCCTCCCGGGACAGAACACTGAAGCTTTCTTT. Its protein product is CASSLPGQNTEAFF.

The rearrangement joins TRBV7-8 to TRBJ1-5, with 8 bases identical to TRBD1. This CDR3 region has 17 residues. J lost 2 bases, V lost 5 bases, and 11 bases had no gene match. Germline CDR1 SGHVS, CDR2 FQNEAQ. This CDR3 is CASSRSTGALGNQPQHF. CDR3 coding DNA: TGTGCCAGCAGCCGCTCGACAGGGGCCCTTGGCAATCAGCCCCAGCATTTT.

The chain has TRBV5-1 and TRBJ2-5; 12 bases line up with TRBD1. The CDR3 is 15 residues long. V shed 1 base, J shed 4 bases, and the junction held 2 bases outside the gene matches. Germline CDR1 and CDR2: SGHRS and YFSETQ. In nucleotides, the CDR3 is TGCGCCAGCAGCTTGATGGGACAGGGGGCAGAGACCCAGTACTTC. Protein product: CASSLMGQGAETQYF.

CDR3 sequence: CSVGLAGVDEQYF. For the CDR3, the DNA is TGCAGCGTTGGACTAGCGGGAGTAGACGAGCAGTACTTC. This rearrangement joins TRBV29-1 to TRBJ2-7; 12 bases agree with TRBD2. The CDR3 is 13 residues long. The germline gives CDR1 SQVTM, CDR2 ANQGSEA. The J segment lost 5 bases and the V segment lost 4 bases, leaving 3 bases of the junction unmatched.

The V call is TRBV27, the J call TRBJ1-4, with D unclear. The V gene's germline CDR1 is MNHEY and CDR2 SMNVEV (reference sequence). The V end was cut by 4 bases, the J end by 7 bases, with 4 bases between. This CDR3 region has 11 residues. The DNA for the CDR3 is TGTGCCAGCAGTTGGGGTGAAAAACTGTTTTTT. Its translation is CASSWGEKLFF.

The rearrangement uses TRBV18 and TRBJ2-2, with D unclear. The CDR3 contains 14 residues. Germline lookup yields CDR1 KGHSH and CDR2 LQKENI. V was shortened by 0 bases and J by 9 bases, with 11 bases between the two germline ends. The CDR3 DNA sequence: TGTGCCAGCTCACCACCCCCAGATAACCGGGAGCTGTTTTTT. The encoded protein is CASSPPPDNRELFF.

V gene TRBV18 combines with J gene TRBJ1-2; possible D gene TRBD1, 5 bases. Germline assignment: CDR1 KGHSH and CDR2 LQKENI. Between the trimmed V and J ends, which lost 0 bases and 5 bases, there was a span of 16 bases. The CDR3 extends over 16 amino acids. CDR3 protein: CASSPPLGSGAYGYTF. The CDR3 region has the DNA TGTGCCAGCTCACCACCGTTGGGCAGTGGGGCTTATGGCTACACCTTC.

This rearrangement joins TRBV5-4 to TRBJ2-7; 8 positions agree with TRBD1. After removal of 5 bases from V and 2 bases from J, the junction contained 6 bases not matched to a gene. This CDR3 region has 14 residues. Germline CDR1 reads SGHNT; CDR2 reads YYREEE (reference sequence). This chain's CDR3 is CASSISGGTYEQYF. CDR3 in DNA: TGTGCCAGCAGTATCTCAGGGGGCACCTACGAGCAGTACTTC.

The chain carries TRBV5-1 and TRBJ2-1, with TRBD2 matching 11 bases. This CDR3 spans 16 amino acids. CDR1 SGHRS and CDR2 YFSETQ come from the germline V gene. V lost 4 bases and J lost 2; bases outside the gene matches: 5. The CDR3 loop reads CASSPGTSGPYNEQFF. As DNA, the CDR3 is TGCGCCAGCAGCCCTGGGACTAGCGGACCCTACAATGAGCAGTTCTTC.

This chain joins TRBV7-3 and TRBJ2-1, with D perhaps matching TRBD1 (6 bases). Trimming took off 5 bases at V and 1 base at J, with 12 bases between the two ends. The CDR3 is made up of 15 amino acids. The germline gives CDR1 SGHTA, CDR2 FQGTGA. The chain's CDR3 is CASSQGLVSYNEQFF. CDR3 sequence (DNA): TGTGCCAGCAGCCAGGGGCTAGTGTCCTACAATGAGCAGTTCTTC.

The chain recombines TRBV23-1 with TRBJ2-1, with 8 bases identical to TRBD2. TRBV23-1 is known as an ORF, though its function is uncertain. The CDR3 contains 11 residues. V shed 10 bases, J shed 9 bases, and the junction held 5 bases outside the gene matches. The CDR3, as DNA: TGCGCCACCTCGCTAGCGGGTGAGCAGTTCTTC. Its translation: CATSLAGEQFF.

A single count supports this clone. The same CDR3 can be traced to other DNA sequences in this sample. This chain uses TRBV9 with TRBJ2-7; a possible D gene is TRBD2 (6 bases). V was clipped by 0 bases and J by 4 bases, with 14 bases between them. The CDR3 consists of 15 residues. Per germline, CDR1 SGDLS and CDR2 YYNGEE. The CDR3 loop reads CASSVAGAGYYEQYF. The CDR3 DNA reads TGTGCCAGCAGCGTAGCGGGAGCCGGATATTACGAGCAGTACTTC.

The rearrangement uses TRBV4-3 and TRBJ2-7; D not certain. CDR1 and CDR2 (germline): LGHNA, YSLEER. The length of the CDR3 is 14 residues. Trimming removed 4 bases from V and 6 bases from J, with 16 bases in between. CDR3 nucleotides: TGCGCCAGCAGCCCCGGGCTTTATGAATCCGAGCAGTACTTC. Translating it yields CASSPGLYESEQYF.

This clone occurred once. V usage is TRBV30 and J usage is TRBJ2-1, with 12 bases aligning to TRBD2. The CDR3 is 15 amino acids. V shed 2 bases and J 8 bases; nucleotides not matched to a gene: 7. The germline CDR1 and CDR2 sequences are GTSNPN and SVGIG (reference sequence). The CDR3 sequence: CAWSRASGRADEQFF. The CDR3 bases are TGTGCCTGGAGTCGGGCTAGCGGGAGGGCCGATGAGCAGTTCTTC.

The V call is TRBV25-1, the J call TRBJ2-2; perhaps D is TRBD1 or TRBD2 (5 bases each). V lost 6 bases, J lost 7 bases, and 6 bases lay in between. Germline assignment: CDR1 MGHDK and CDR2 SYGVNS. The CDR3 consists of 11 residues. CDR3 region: CASRRGGELFF. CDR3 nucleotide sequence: TGTGCCAGCAGGAGGGGCGGGGAGCTGTTTTTT.

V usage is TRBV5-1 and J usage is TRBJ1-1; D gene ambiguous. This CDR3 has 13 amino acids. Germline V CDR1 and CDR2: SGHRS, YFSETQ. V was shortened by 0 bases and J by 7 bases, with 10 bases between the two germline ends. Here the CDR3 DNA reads TGCGCCAGCAGCTTGGGGGTCGGGCATGAAGCTTTCTTT. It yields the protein CASSLGVGHEAFF.

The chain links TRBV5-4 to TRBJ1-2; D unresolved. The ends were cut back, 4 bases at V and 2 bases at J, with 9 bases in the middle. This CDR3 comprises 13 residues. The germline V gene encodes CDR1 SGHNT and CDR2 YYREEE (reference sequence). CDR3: CASSLTENYGYTF. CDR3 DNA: TGTGCCAGCAGCCTTACAGAGAACTATGGCTACACCTTC.

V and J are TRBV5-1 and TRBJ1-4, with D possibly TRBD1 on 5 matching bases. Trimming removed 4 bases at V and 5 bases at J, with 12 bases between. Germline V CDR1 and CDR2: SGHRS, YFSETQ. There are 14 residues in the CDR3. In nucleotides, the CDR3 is TGCGCCAGCAGCGGGACGGGGAGGAATGAAAAACTGTTTTTT. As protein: CASSGTGRNEKLFF.

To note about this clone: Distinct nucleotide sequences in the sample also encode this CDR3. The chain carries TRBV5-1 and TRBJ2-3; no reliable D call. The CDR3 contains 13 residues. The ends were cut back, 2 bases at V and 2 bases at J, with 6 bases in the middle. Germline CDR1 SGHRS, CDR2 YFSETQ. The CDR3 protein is CASSLGSTDTQYF. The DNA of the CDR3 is TGCGCCAGCAGCTTAGGGTCCACAGATACGCAGTATTTT.

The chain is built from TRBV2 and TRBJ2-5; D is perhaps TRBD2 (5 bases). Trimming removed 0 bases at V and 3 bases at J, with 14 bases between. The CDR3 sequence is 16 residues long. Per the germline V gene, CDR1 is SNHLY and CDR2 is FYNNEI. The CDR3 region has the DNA TGTGCCAGCAGTGAAGCGCTTCGGGGTCCCAAAGAGACCCAGTACTTC. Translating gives CASSEALRGPKETQYF.

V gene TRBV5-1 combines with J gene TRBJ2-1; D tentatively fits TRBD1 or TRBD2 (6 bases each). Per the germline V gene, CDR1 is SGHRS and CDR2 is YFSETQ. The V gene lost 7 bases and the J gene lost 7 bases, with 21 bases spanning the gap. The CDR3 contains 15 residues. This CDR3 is CASLEGGQGQNEQFF. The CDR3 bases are TGCGCCAGCCTGGAGGGGGGACAAGGTCAGAATGAGCAGTTCTTC.

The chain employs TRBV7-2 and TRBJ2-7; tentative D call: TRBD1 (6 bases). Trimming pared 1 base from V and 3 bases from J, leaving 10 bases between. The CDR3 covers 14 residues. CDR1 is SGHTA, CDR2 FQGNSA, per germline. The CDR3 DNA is TGTGCCAGCAGCTTAGAGCTCAGGGGCTACGAGCAGTACTTC. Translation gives CASSLELRGYEQYF.

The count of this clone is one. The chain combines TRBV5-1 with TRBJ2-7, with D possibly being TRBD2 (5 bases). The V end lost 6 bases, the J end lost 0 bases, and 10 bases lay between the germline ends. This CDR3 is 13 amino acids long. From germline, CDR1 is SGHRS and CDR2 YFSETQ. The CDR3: CASKRDPSYEQYF. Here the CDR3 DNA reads TGCGCCAGCAAACGGGATCCCTCCTACGAGCAGTACTTC.

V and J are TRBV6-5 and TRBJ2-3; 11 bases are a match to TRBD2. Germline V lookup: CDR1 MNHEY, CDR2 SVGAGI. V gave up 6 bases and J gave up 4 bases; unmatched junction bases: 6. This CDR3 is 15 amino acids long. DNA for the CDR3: TGTGCCAGCAGATTTAGCGGGAGGGGAGCAGATACGCAGTATTTT. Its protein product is CASRFSGRGADTQYF.

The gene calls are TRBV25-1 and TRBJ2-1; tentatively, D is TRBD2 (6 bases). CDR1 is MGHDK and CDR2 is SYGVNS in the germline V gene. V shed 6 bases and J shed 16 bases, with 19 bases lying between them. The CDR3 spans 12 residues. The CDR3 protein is CASRTEGGPRFF. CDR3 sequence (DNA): TGTGCCAGCAGGACTGAAGGAGGGCCTCGATTCTTC. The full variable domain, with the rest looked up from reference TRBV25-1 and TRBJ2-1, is EADIYQTPRYLVIGTGKKITLECSQTMGHDKMYWYQQDPGMELHLIHYSYGVNSTEKGDLSSESTVSRIRTEHFPLTLESARPSHTSQYLCASRTEGGPRFFGPGTRLTVL.